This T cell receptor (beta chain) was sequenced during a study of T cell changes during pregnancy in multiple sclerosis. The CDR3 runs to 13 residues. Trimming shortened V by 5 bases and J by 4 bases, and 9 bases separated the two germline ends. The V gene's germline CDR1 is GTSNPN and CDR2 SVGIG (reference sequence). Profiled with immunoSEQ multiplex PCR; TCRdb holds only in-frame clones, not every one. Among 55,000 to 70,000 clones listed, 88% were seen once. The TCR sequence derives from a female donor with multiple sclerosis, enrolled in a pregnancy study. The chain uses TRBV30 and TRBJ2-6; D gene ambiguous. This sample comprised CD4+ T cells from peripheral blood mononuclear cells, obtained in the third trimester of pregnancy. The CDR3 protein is CAWVHGGANVLTF. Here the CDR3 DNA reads TGTGCCTGGGTACACGGGGGGGCCAACGTCCTGACTTTC.